These 32 T cell receptor beta chains originate from one sample sequenced in a study of blood T cell repertoires in COVID-19. Sequencing used immunoSEQ multiplex PCR; TCRdb keeps in-frame clones, though not all of them. The sample records over 50,000 clones, approximately 84% being singletons. The specimen was peripheral blood. The source of these receptors is a human donor in a cohort sampled during active COVID-19.

This clone turned up a few times. The chain couples TRBV6-5 to TRBJ2-7; TRBD1 matches 9 bases. Germline V gives CDR1 MNHEY, CDR2 SVGAGI. With 6 bases clipped from V and 2 bases from J, the junction kept 5 bases outside the gene matches. The CDR3 is 14 residues long. CDR3: CASSSRQGAYEQYF. The CDR3, as DNA: TGTGCCAGCAGCTCACGACAGGGGGCCTACGAGCAGTACTTC.

The chain links TRBV7-6 to TRBJ2-1; 13 bases are shared with TRBD2. J was trimmed by 3 bases and V by 1 base; bases with no gene match: 6. This CDR3 region has 18 residues. CDR1 SGHVS and CDR2 FNYEAQ come from the germline V gene. The CDR3 loop is CASSLELRTSGSYNEQFF. DNA for the CDR3: TGTGCCAGCAGCTTAGAACTACGGACTAGCGGGAGCTACAATGAGCAGTTCTTC.

The rearrangement joins TRBV4-1 to TRBJ1-5, with a possible D match to TRBD1 (6 bases). This CDR3 comprises 15 residues. Trimming pared 4 bases from V and 7 bases from J, leaving 17 bases between. Per germline, CDR1 MGHRA and CDR2 YSYEKL. CDR3 region: CASSPATGSAQPQHF. Here the CDR3 DNA reads TGCGCCAGCAGCCCAGCTACAGGGTCAGCACAGCCCCAGCATTTT.

This clone occurred a few times. The chain combines TRBV7-9 with TRBJ2-2, with 9 bases that match TRBD1. This CDR3 region has 15 residues. V shed 5 bases and J 3 bases; nucleotides not matched to a gene: 4. From germline, CDR1 is SEHNR and CDR2 FQNEAQ (reference sequence). The DNA of the CDR3 is TGTGCCAGCAGCCCGGGACAGGGTGACACCGGGGAGCTGTTTTTT. Its translation: CASSPGQGDTGELFF.

This clone was found once. The chain is built from TRBV30 and TRBJ2-7; D perhaps matches TRBD2 (6 bases). The CDR3 has 16 amino acids. Germline V CDR1 and CDR2: GTSNPN, SVGIG (reference sequence). The germline V and J ends were trimmed by 2 bases and 2 bases, with 19 bases remaining between them. CDR3 DNA: TGTGCCTGGAGTAGTAGTAAGCGGGTACTTACCTACGAGCAGTACTTC. This codes for CAWSSSKRVLTYEQYF.

J is TRBJ2-7 and V is TRBV30; TRBD1 might be the D (5 bases). Between the trimmed V and J ends, which lost 8 bases and 0 bases, there was a span of 14 bases. CDR1 and CDR2 (germline): GTSNPN, SVGIG (reference sequence). The CDR3 sequence is 13 residues long. The CDR3 DNA sequence: TGTGCCGGCAAAGACAGTTACTCCTACGAGCAGTACTTC. Its translation is CAGKDSYSYEQYF.

The rearrangement joins TRBV5-6 to TRBJ2-1; 7 positions agree with TRBD2. Germline trimming cut 0 bases from V and 2 bases from J; bases unmatched to any gene: 2. CDR1 and CDR2 from the germline V gene are SGHDT and YYEEEE. This CDR3 has 15 amino acids. The CDR3: CASSLGAGAYNEQFF. DNA of the CDR3: TGTGCCAGCAGCTTGGGGGCGGGAGCCTACAATGAGCAGTTCTTC.

V usage is TRBV18 and J usage is TRBJ1-5; D gene uncertain. V was clipped by 3 bases and J by 2 bases, with 8 bases between them. CDR3 size: 14 residues. The V gene's germline CDR1 is KGHSH and CDR2 LQKENI. Here the CDR3 reads CASSPRQGNQPQHF. The CDR3 nucleotides are TGTGCCAGCTCACCCAGGCAGGGCAATCAGCCCCAGCATTTT.

This clone was counted a single time. The chain joins TRBV7-7 to TRBJ2-7, with 14 bases lining up with TRBD2. This CDR3 is built from 15 residues. Germline loops: CDR1 SSHAT, CDR2 FNYEAQ (reference sequence). The junction had 6 bases not matched to a gene; V was cut back by 5 bases and J by 6 bases. This CDR3 reads CASSPGLAGGGEQYF. DNA for the CDR3: TGTGCCAGCAGCCCAGGACTAGCGGGGGGTGGCGAGCAGTACTTC.

The CDR3 bases are TGTGCCATTCAACCGGGACAGGGGGAAAACATTCAGTACTTC. This translates into CAIQPGQGENIQYF. V gene TRBV30 combines with J gene TRBJ2-4; 11 bases map to TRBD1. Germline V gene lookup returns CDR1 GTSNPN and CDR2 SVGIG (reference sequence). The length of the CDR3 is 14 residues. The J segment lost 5 bases and the V segment lost 8 bases, leaving 8 bases of the junction unmatched.

V is TRBV11-2 and J is TRBJ2-1; TRBD2 matches at 12 bases. Germline V gene sequence: CDR1 SGHAT, CDR2 FQNNGV. CDR3 length: 15 amino acids. V dropped 4 bases and J dropped 9; count of bases not matched to a gene: 7. DNA of the CDR3: TGTGCCAGCAGCTCAGGGGGACTAGCGGGCCTTGAGCAGTTCTTC. Its translation: CASSSGGLAGLEQFF.

V is TRBV24-1 and J is TRBJ2-3; the D gene is possibly TRBD2 (5 bases). Between the trimmed V and J ends, which lost 0 bases and 5 bases, there was a span of 5 bases. This CDR3 is built from 13 residues. Germline V gene lookup returns CDR1 KGHDR and CDR2 SFDVKD. The CDR3 nucleotides are TGTGCCACCAGTGATTTGCGGGGAGATACGCAGTATTTT. This gives the protein CATSDLRGDTQYF.

V usage is TRBV27 and J usage is TRBJ2-1, with D maybe TRBD2 (5 bases). Trimming removed 2 bases at V and 3 bases at J, with 11 bases between. The CDR3 has 15 amino acids. Per germline, CDR1 MNHEY and CDR2 SMNVEV (reference sequence). The CDR3 DNA reads as TGTGCCAGCAGTTTAACTAGTCCCCACTACAATGAGCAGTTCTTC. It translates to CASSLTSPHYNEQFF.

The chain is built from TRBV7-6 and TRBJ2-5, with 10 bases lining up with TRBD2. The CDR3 spans 16 residues. The trim removed 1 base at V and 5 bases at J, leaving 7 bases unmatched. Germline CDR1 is SGHVS and CDR2 is FNYEAQ. The CDR3, as DNA: TGTGCCAGCAGCTTAGAGCTAGCGGGGGTCCGGGAGACCCAGTACTTC. It codes for CASSLELAGVRETQYF.

The genes are TRBV7-2 and TRBJ1-2; perhaps TRBD1 as D (6 bases). The V gene's germline CDR1 is SGHTA and CDR2 FQGNSA. This CDR3 has 15 amino acids. The V gene lost 3 bases and the J gene lost 0 bases, with 11 bases spanning the gap. In DNA form, the CDR3 reads TGTGCCAGCAGCTTGGACAGTTCTACTAACTATGGCTACACCTTC. Amino acid sequence: CASSLDSSTNYGYTF.

This rearrangement joins TRBV2 to TRBJ1-5; 9 bases match TRBD1. The length of the CDR3 is 14 residues. Losses at the gene ends were 5 bases for V and 7 bases for J; bases not matched to a gene: 6. Germline V CDR1 and CDR2: SNHLY, FYNNEI. The CDR3 spells CASSQDRGIQPQHF. The CDR3 bases are TGTGCCAGCAGTCAGGACAGGGGTATACAGCCCCAGCATTTT.

The chain recombines TRBV29-1 with TRBJ2-5, with D possibly being TRBD1 (6 bases). The CDR3 contains 13 residues. CDR1 is SQVTM and CDR2 is ANQGSEA in the germline V gene. With 4 bases removed from V and 5 bases from J, the gap between germline ends came to 14 bases. CDR3 sequence reads: CSVGNRDLETQYF. Here the CDR3 DNA reads TGCAGCGTTGGGAACAGGGATTTGGAGACCCAGTACTTC.

V gene TRBV4-3 combines with J gene TRBJ1-3; D is perhaps TRBD1 (6 bases). CDR1 and CDR2 from the germline V gene are LGHNA and YSLEER. Trimming removed 0 bases from V and 0 bases from J, with 18 bases in between. The CDR3 runs to 19 residues. This chain's CDR3 is CASSQEETATGFSGNTIYF. DNA of the CDR3: TGCGCCAGCAGCCAAGAGGAGACAGCCACAGGGTTCTCTGGAAACACCATATATTTT.

There are a few counts of this clone. Here the CDR3 DNA reads TGTGCCAGCCGGAAGACTTCTCTCGAGCAGTACTTC. Translation gives CASRKTSLEQYF. The chain is built from TRBV6-5 and TRBJ2-7; D not resolved. The germline V and J ends were trimmed by 8 bases and 6 bases, with 14 bases remaining between them. This CDR3 contains 12 residues. Germline CDR1 MNHEY, CDR2 SVGAGI.

The V gene is TRBV10-3, the J gene TRBJ2-7; 8 positions match TRBD1. CDR3 length: 15 residues. CDR1 ENHRY and CDR2 SYGVKD come from the germline V gene. J was trimmed by 1 base and V by 6 bases; bases with no gene match: 8. The CDR3 nucleotides read TGTGCCATCAGCTCGACAGGGGCCGGTTCCTACGAGCAGTACTTC. It translates to CAISSTGAGSYEQYF.

V gene TRBV2 combines with J gene TRBJ1-1, with 10 bases fitting TRBD1. Germline CDR1 SNHLY, CDR2 FYNNEI. The CDR3 totals 14 residues. V lost 6 bases to trimming and J lost 6 bases; unmatched junction nucleotides: 7. Here the CDR3 reads CASRRTGGTPEAFF. In nucleotides, the CDR3 is TGTGCCAGCAGAAGGACAGGGGGAACCCCTGAAGCTTTCTTT. The whole variable domain, filled in from reference TRBV2 and TRBJ1-1, reads EPEVTQTPSHQVTQMGQEVILRCVPISNHLYFYWYRQILGQKVEFLVSFYNNEISEKSEIFDDQFSVERPDGSNFTLKIRSTKLEDSAMYFCASRRTGGTPEAFFGQGTRLTVV.

The CDR3 bases are TGCGCCAGCAGTCAGGGACTAGCGGGAGTAACCTACAATGAGCAGTTCTTC. Amino acid sequence: CASSQGLAGVTYNEQFF. The chain couples TRBV4-1 to TRBJ2-1, with 14 bases fitting TRBD2. With 6 bases clipped from V and 2 bases from J, the junction kept 6 bases outside the gene matches. The CDR3 contains 17 residues. Germline values: CDR1 MGHRA, CDR2 YSYEKL.

V is TRBV6-6 and J is TRBJ1-3, with D possibly being TRBD1 (5 bases). V was clipped by 6 bases and J by 0 bases, with 15 bases between them. The CDR3 length is 16 residues. The germline gives CDR1 MNHNY, CDR2 SVGAGI (reference sequence). The CDR3 protein is CASSRGKGDSGNTIYF. The CDR3, as DNA: TGTGCCAGCAGCCGGGGGAAAGGGGACTCTGGAAACACCATATATTTT.

The V and J genes are TRBV5-4 and TRBJ2-7, with D perhaps matching TRBD1 (6 bases). Germline-derived CDR1 and CDR2 are SGHNT and YYREEE (reference sequence). The CDR3 runs 15 residues. V dropped 1 base and J dropped 4 bases, with 15 bases sitting between them. CDR3 residues: CASSLSRGSWYEQYF. CDR3 in DNA: TGTGCCAGCAGCTTGTCGAGGGGGTCGTGGTACGAGCAGTACTTC.

The V and J genes are TRBV19 and TRBJ2-1; the match to TRBD2 covers 12 bases. Unmatched junction bases numbered 5, after V lost 2 bases and J lost 0 bases. Germline lookup yields CDR1 LNHDA and CDR2 SQIVND (reference sequence). The CDR3 spans 18 residues. CDR3 DNA: TGTGCCAGTAGTATACTCACTAGCGGGGGGAGCTCCTACAATGAGCAGTTCTTC. Translated: CASSILTSGGSSYNEQFF.

A single count supports this clone. The CDR3 nucleotides are TGTGCCAGCAGCGATACCGGGACAGCCTATGGCTACACCTTC. This gives the protein CASSDTGTAYGYTF. The chain uses TRBV7-2 and TRBJ1-2, with 7 nucleotides matching TRBD1. The CDR3 runs 14 residues. The junction had 7 bases not matched to a gene; V was cut back by 5 bases and J by 4 bases. Per the germline V gene, CDR1 is SGHTA and CDR2 is FQGNSA.

This chain links TRBV7-3 with TRBJ1-1; TRBD1 might be the D (6 bases). The CDR3 length is 13 residues. Deletions cut 1 base from V and 11 bases from J, with 14 bases between. Germline V gene data show CDR1 as SGHTA and CDR2 as FQGTGA. The CDR3 bases are TGTGCCAGCAGCTTAAATTTGCAGGGGCCGGCTTTCTTT. Residues: CASSLNLQGPAFF.

The chain joins TRBV7-9 to TRBJ2-1; 10 bases are a match to TRBD2. This CDR3 region has 13 residues. Germline CDR1 SEHNR, CDR2 FQNEAQ (reference sequence). Trimming cost V 5 bases and J 10 bases; bases outside gene matches: 5. The CDR3 loop is CASSANSGREQFF. The CDR3 DNA reads TGTGCCAGCAGCGCAAATAGCGGGAGGGAGCAGTTCTTC.

The chain links TRBV9 to TRBJ1-1; TRBD1 is a possible D gene (6 bases). The CDR3 loop spans 16 amino acids. Trimming pared 4 bases from V and 4 bases from J, leaving 20 bases between. Germline loops: CDR1 SGDLS, CDR2 YYNGEE. The CDR3, as DNA: TGTGCCAGCAGCCCTGAGCTGGGGCGAGGGGGCACTGAAGCTTTCTTT. It encodes CASSPELGRGGTEAFF.

CDR3 residues: CASASSGSGTYEQYF. The CDR3 DNA is TGTGCCAGCGCCTCATCAGGGTCCGGCACCTACGAGCAGTACTTC. The chain carries TRBV6-5 and TRBJ2-7; a possible D gene is TRBD1 (5 bases). CDR3 length equals 15 residues. Germline V gene lookup returns CDR1 MNHEY and CDR2 SVGAGI. V was cut by 8 bases and J by 2 bases, with 19 bases left in between.

The chain combines TRBV7-2 with TRBJ2-7; 7 positions agree with TRBD1. Germline-derived CDR1 and CDR2 are SGHTA and FQGNSA. The CDR3 has 15 residues. The junction had 9 bases not matched to a gene; V was cut back by 3 bases and J by 4 bases. The CDR3: CASSFIPGQPYEQYF. The DNA for the CDR3 is TGTGCCAGCAGCTTCATACCGGGACAGCCTTACGAGCAGTACTTC.

The CDR3: CASTQLAGDSYEQYF. CDR3 in DNA: TGTGCCAGCACCCAACTAGCGGGGGACTCCTACGAGCAGTACTTC. V and J are TRBV6-5 and TRBJ2-7, with 11 nucleotides matching TRBD2. Germline V gives CDR1 MNHEY, CDR2 SVGAGI. The V and J ends lost 7 bases and 0 bases, in that order; junction bases with no gene match: 5. CDR3 length: 15 residues.